This T cell receptor beta chain stems from a study of control samples from healthy donors and cancer patients. Germline V gene data show CDR1 as MDHEN and CDR2 as SYDVKM. The CDR3 loop spans 13 amino acids. J lost 8 bases, V lost 6 bases, and 9 bases had no gene match. The method was immunoSEQ multiplex PCR; TCRdb's version includes in-frame clones alone and lacks a portion of them. The sample consists of some 130,000 clones, roughly 90% of them appearing once. This clone was found once. The TCR comes from a man aged 25-45 years in good health. The chain is built from TRBV28 and TRBJ1-2, with 7 bases fitting TRBD1. The specimen was blood. The CDR3 sequence is CASRTGRVRGYTF. CDR3 DNA sequence: TGTGCCAGCAGGACAGGGAGGGTAAGGGGCTACACCTTC.